Listed below are T cell receptor beta chains from one sample, sequenced in a study of T cell changes during pregnancy in multiple sclerosis. Profiled with immunoSEQ multiplex PCR; TCRdb holds only in-frame clones, not every one. This sample has just under 80,000 clones, with approximately 95% found just once. The sequencing here drew on peripheral blood, taken in the first trimester of pregnancy. These receptor sequences come from a female donor with multiple sclerosis, enrolled in a pregnancy study. Both conserved end residues are part of each CDR3. The order of the fields is D gene, V gene, clone size, J gene, CDR3 DNA, CDR3 protein. D genes are given only for firm matches. Some rows mark clone size as missing; the rest say once, few, many or name a class of expanded clone.

D gene: -; V gene: TRBV6-5; clone size: -; J gene: TRBJ2-3; CDR3 DNA: TGTGCCAGCAGTTTTGAGCTAGGCACAGATACGCAGTATTTT; CDR3 protein: CASSFELGTDTQYF
D gene: -; V gene: TRBV11-2; clone size: -; J gene: TRBJ2-7; CDR3 DNA: TGTGCCAGCAGCTTAGAACCCTCGGGTGGTCAGCAGTACTTC; CDR3 protein: CASSLEPSGGQQYF
D gene: TRBD1; V gene: TRBV7-3; clone size: -; J gene: TRBJ2-6; CDR3 DNA: TGTGCCAGCAGCTTACGCCCGGGACAGGCGTCCTCTGGGGCCAACGTCCTGACTTTC; CDR3 protein: CASSLRPGQASSGANVLTF
D gene: TRBD2; V gene: TRBV7-3; clone size: -; J gene: TRBJ2-1; CDR3 DNA: TGTGCCAGCAGCACGCGCGGGGGGCTCAATGAGCAGTTCTTC; CDR3 protein: CASSTRGGLNEQFF
D gene: -; V gene: TRBV28; clone size: once; J gene: TRBJ1-1; CDR3 DNA: TGTGCCAGCAGTTTTCTGACAGGCCCGAACACTGAAGCTTTCTTT; CDR3 protein: CASSFLTGPNTEAFF
D gene: -; V gene: TRBV29-1; clone size: -; J gene: TRBJ1-1; CDR3 DNA: TGCAGCGTTGCGGACAGAGTGAACACTGAAGCTTTCTTT; CDR3 protein: CSVADRVNTEAFF
D gene: -; V gene: TRBV2; clone size: -; J gene: TRBJ2-1; CDR3 DNA: TGTGCCAGCATTGAGGAGGTCCTCGGAGGTGAGCAGTTCTTC; CDR3 protein: CASIEEVLGGEQFF
D gene: TRBD1; V gene: TRBV7-2; clone size: -; J gene: TRBJ1-2; CDR3 DNA: TGTGCCAGCAGCTTAGGTGGGACAGCCTATGGCTACACCTTC; CDR3 protein: CASSLGGTAYGYTF
D gene: -; V gene: TRBV4-1; clone size: -; J gene: TRBJ2-7; CDR3 DNA: TGCGCCAGCAGCCAAGTTCCTTCTAGCGAGCAGTACTTC; CDR3 protein: CASSQVPSSEQYF
D gene: TRBD1; V gene: TRBV11-2; clone size: -; J gene: TRBJ2-6; CDR3 DNA: TGTGCCAGCAGCTCAACCGCTTGGGACAGGGGCTCTGGGGCCAACGTCCTGACTTTC; CDR3 protein: CASSSTAWDRGSGANVLTF
D gene: TRBD1; V gene: TRBV25-1; clone size: -; J gene: TRBJ1-3; CDR3 DNA: TGTGCCAGCAGTAAAGCCGGGACAGGGCTTAACACCATATATTTT; CDR3 protein: CASSKAGTGLNTIYF
D gene: -; V gene: TRBV6-6; clone size: -; J gene: TRBJ2-7; CDR3 DNA: TGTGCCAGCAGCCAGACAGGTGACCACGAGCAGTACTTC; CDR3 protein: CASSQTGDHEQYF
D gene: TRBD1; V gene: TRBV5-8; clone size: -; J gene: TRBJ2-7; CDR3 DNA: TGTGCCAGCAGCCGTCGGGACAGGGGACGCGAGCAGTACTTC; CDR3 protein: CASSRRDRGREQYF
D gene: TRBD1; V gene: TRBV7-9; clone size: -; J gene: TRBJ2-3; CDR3 DNA: TGTGCCAGCAGCTTAGGGGGACAGGGTGTTTCAGATACGCAGTATTTT; CDR3 protein: CASSLGGQGVSDTQYF
D gene: -; V gene: TRBV7-2; clone size: -; J gene: TRBJ2-3; CDR3 DNA: TGTGCCAGCAGCTGGCGGAGTGATACGCAGTATTTT; CDR3 protein: CASSWRSDTQYF
D gene: TRBD1; V gene: TRBV4-2; clone size: -; J gene: TRBJ1-1; CDR3 DNA: TGTGCCAGCAGCCAAGGAAGGGGGCCGTGGACTGAAGCTTTCTTT; CDR3 protein: CASSQGRGPWTEAFF
D gene: -; V gene: TRBV6-1; clone size: -; J gene: TRBJ2-1; CDR3 DNA: TGTGCCAGCAGTGAACAAGCGGCATCCTACAATGAGCAGTTCTTC; CDR3 protein: CASSEQAASYNEQFF
D gene: -; V gene: TRBV19; clone size: -; J gene: TRBJ2-1; CDR3 DNA: TGTGCCAGTAGTATAGTACAGAGCTCCTACAATGAGCAGTTCTTC; CDR3 protein: CASSIVQSSYNEQFF
D gene: -; V gene: TRBV7-8; clone size: -; J gene: TRBJ1-5; CDR3 DNA: TGTGCCAGCAGCTCGTATAGCAATCAGCCCCAGCATTTT; CDR3 protein: CASSSYSNQPQHF
D gene: TRBD2; V gene: TRBV4-2; clone size: -; J gene: TRBJ2-1; CDR3 DNA: TGTGCCAGCAGCCCCACTGAACGGGGGGGCGACAATGAGCAGTTCTTC; CDR3 protein: CASSPTERGGDNEQFF
D gene: -; V gene: TRBV2; clone size: -; J gene: TRBJ1-5; CDR3 DNA: TGTGCCAGCAGCAATGAAGAGAGGGTAGCCCAGCATTTT; CDR3 protein: CASSNEERVAQHF
D gene: -; V gene: TRBV9; clone size: -; J gene: TRBJ1-2; CDR3 DNA: TGTGCCAGCAGCGTAGACGCCAGATACTATGGCTACACCTTC; CDR3 protein: CASSVDARYYGYTF
D gene: TRBD1; V gene: TRBV20-1; clone size: -; J gene: TRBJ1-1; CDR3 DNA: TGCAGTGCTAGCCGGGACAGGGAAGCTTTCTTT; CDR3 protein: CSASRDREAFF
D gene: -; V gene: TRBV30; clone size: -; J gene: TRBJ2-7; CDR3 DNA: TGTGCCTGGAGGGGGGCCCCAACTTCCTACGAGCAGTACTTC; CDR3 protein: CAWRGAPTSYEQYF
D gene: -; V gene: TRBV21-1; clone size: -; J gene: TRBJ2-3; CDR3 DNA: TGTGCCAGCACCCTCAACAGGGTTGATAACACAGATACGCAGTATTTT; CDR3 protein: CASTLNRVDNTDTQYF
D gene: -; V gene: TRBV5-1; clone size: -; J gene: TRBJ2-5; CDR3 DNA: TGCGCCAGCAGCTTGATGCATGAGCGGCCGGAGACCCAGTACTTC; CDR3 protein: CASSLMHERPETQYF
D gene: TRBD2; V gene: TRBV7-6; clone size: -; J gene: TRBJ2-5; CDR3 DNA: TGTGCCAGCAGCTCCGGGGGGTGGGTAAAAGAGACCCAGTACTTC; CDR3 protein: CASSSGGWVKETQYF
D gene: -; V gene: TRBV27; clone size: -; J gene: TRBJ1-5; CDR3 DNA: TGTGCCAGCAGTTGGGGGGGCGGGAGCAATCAGCCCCAGCATTTT; CDR3 protein: CASSWGGGSNQPQHF
D gene: TRBD2; V gene: TRBV5-4; clone size: -; J gene: TRBJ2-1; CDR3 DNA: TGTGCCAGCAGCTTGGCCTCGCGGGAGGTGAATGAGCAGTTCTTC; CDR3 protein: CASSLASREVNEQFF
D gene: TRBD2; V gene: TRBV5-4; clone size: few; J gene: TRBJ2-3; CDR3 DNA: TGTGCCAGCAGCCCTGGGCGGGGGGGTTTTGATACGCAGTATTTT; CDR3 protein: CASSPGRGGFDTQYF
D gene: -; V gene: TRBV7-9; clone size: -; J gene: TRBJ2-7; CDR3 DNA: TGTGCCAGCAGCTTAAGGGAGCTTTCAGGCTACGAGCAGTACTTC; CDR3 protein: CASSLRELSGYEQYF
D gene: -; V gene: TRBV5-4; clone size: -; J gene: TRBJ1-6; CDR3 DNA: TGTGCCAGCAGCCAGGAACCGATTGATTCACCCCTCCACTTT; CDR3 protein: CASSQEPIDSPLHF
D gene: -; V gene: TRBV5-5; clone size: -; J gene: TRBJ1-1; CDR3 DNA: TGTGCCAGCAGCCTTCCCCTCGGGGGGACCCCGAACACTGAAGCTTTCTTT; CDR3 protein: CASSLPLGGTPNTEAFF
D gene: TRBD1; V gene: TRBV6-1; clone size: -; J gene: TRBJ2-7; CDR3 DNA: TGTGCCGGGGGACAGGGAGCCTACGAGCAGTACTTC; CDR3 protein: CAGGQGAYEQYF
D gene: -; V gene: TRBV25-1; clone size: -; J gene: TRBJ1-2; CDR3 DNA: TGTGCCAGCAGTTCCCCGGGACATTATGGCTACACCTTC; CDR3 protein: CASSSPGHYGYTF
D gene: -; V gene: TRBV29-1; clone size: -; J gene: TRBJ1-5; CDR3 DNA: TGCAGCGCCTCGGAGTGGGGCCCCACTCAGCCCCAGCATTTT; CDR3 protein: CSASEWGPTQPQHF
D gene: -; V gene: TRBV15; clone size: -; J gene: TRBJ2-5; CDR3 DNA: TGTGCCACCAGCAGACCTTTGGGGGCGCGTTTCCAAGAGACCCAGTACTTC; CDR3 protein: CATSRPLGARFQETQYF
D gene: -; V gene: TRBV6-5; clone size: -; J gene: TRBJ1-1; CDR3 DNA: TGTGCCAGCAGTTACGGGGGGACCACTGAAGCTTTCTTT; CDR3 protein: CASSYGGTTEAFF
D gene: TRBD1; V gene: TRBV18; clone size: few; J gene: TRBJ2-7; CDR3 DNA: TGTGCCAGCTCACCCGGGACAGGGGGCCGAGAGCAGTACTTC; CDR3 protein: CASSPGTGGREQYF
D gene: TRBD1; V gene: TRBV11-2; clone size: -; J gene: TRBJ2-5; CDR3 DNA: TGTGCCAGCAGCTCTACCGGACAGGTGAATCCTCGCCAGTACTTC; CDR3 protein: CASSSTGQVNPRQYF
D gene: -; V gene: TRBV2; clone size: -; J gene: TRBJ2-1; CDR3 DNA: TGTGCCGGGACGTCGATGGGGGGTTTAGGAAATGAGCAGTTCTTC; CDR3 protein: CAGTSMGGLGNEQFF
D gene: TRBD1; V gene: TRBV7-9; clone size: -; J gene: TRBJ2-5; CDR3 DNA: TGTGCCAGCAGCCTAAGTACAGGGGGCCGGCAGACCCAGTACTTC; CDR3 protein: CASSLSTGGRQTQYF
D gene: -; V gene: TRBV7-9; clone size: -; J gene: TRBJ1-6; CDR3 DNA: TGTGCCAGCAGCTTAGATTCGTCTTCACCCCTCCACTTT; CDR3 protein: CASSLDSSSPLHF
D gene: TRBD1; V gene: TRBV18; clone size: -; J gene: TRBJ2-2; CDR3 DNA: TGTGCCAGCTCGCCCCGCGGGACAGGGAACACCGGGGAGCTGTTTTTT; CDR3 protein: CASSPRGTGNTGELFF
D gene: TRBD1; V gene: TRBV2; clone size: -; J gene: TRBJ1-6; CDR3 DNA: TGTGCCAGCAGGGCAATGACAGGGCTCAATTCACCCCTCCACTTT; CDR3 protein: CASRAMTGLNSPLHF
D gene: TRBD2; V gene: TRBV14; clone size: -; J gene: TRBJ2-5; CDR3 DNA: TGTGCCAGCAGCCAAGATCTGGGGGGGATCCAAGAGACCCAGTACTTC; CDR3 protein: CASSQDLGGIQETQYF
D gene: -; V gene: TRBV6-1; clone size: -; J gene: TRBJ2-7; CDR3 DNA: TGTGCCAGCAGTCGGGACTCCCTGGGAGAGCAGTACTTC; CDR3 protein: CASSRDSLGEQYF
D gene: TRBD1; V gene: TRBV5-4; clone size: once; J gene: TRBJ2-1; CDR3 DNA: TGTGCCAGCAGCGCGGACAGGGGTGAGCAGTTCTTC; CDR3 protein: CASSADRGEQFF
D gene: -; V gene: TRBV18; clone size: -; J gene: TRBJ1-5; CDR3 DNA: TGTGCCAGCTCAACGCAACCGGGTCCCCGCACCCAGCCCCAGCATTTT; CDR3 protein: CASSTQPGPRTQPQHF
D gene: -; V gene: TRBV6-1; clone size: once; J gene: TRBJ1-2; CDR3 DNA: TGTGCCAGCAGTGAAGAGCAGGGGCTCTATGGCTACACCTTC; CDR3 protein: CASSEEQGLYGYTF
D gene: -; V gene: TRBV6-1; clone size: -; J gene: TRBJ1-3; CDR3 DNA: TGTGCCAGCAGTGATCACGACAGGTCTGGAAACACCATATATTTT; CDR3 protein: CASSDHDRSGNTIYF
D gene: TRBD1; V gene: TRBV12-5; clone size: -; J gene: TRBJ2-1; CDR3 DNA: TGTGCTAGTGGTTTGCCCGATCAGGGGGCCGGCTACAATGAGCAGTTCTTC; CDR3 protein: CASGLPDQGAGYNEQFF
D gene: TRBD2; V gene: TRBV11-2; clone size: -; J gene: TRBJ2-7; CDR3 DNA: TGTGCCAGCAGCCCTCGGGAGGGGAGGTACGAGCAGTACTTC; CDR3 protein: CASSPREGRYEQYF
D gene: TRBD1; V gene: TRBV5-4; clone size: once; J gene: TRBJ1-5; CDR3 DNA: TGTGCCAGCAGCTCCGGAGGGGGCAGGGGCAATCAGCCCCAGCATTTT; CDR3 protein: CASSSGGGRGNQPQHF
D gene: TRBD1; V gene: TRBV5-4; clone size: -; J gene: TRBJ2-7; CDR3 DNA: TGTGCCAGCAGCCCGGGGACAGTATACGAGCAGTACTTC; CDR3 protein: CASSPGTVYEQYF